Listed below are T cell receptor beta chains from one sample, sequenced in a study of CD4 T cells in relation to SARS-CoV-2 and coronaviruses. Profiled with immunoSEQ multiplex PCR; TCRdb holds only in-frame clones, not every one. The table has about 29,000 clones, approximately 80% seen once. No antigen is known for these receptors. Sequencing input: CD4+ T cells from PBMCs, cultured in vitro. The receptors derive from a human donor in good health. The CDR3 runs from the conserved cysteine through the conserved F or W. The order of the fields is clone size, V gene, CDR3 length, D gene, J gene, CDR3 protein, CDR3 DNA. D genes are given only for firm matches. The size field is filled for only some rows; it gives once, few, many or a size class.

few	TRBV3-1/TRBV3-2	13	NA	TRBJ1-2	CASSPTGNYGYTF	TGTGCCAGCAGCCCTACAGGGAACTATGGCTACACCTTC
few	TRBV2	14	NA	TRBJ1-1	CASSSIPGNTEAFF	TGTGCCAGCTCCTCGATCCCGGGGAACACTGAAGCTTTCTTT
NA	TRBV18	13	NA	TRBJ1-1	CASSPQVGTEAFF	TGTGCCAGCTCACCACAGGTGGGCACTGAAGCTTTCTTT
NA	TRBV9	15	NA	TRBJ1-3	CASSVDGTSGNTIYF	TGTGCCAGCAGCGTAGACGGAACCTCTGGAAACACCATATATTTT
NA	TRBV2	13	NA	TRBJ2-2	CASSDKGTGELFF	TGTGCCAGCAGTGATAAAGGGACCGGGGAGCTGTTTTTT
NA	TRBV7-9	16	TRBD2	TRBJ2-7	CASSLGAGGRSYEQYF	TGTGCCAGCAGCTTAGGAGCGGGGGGGCGGTCCTACGAGCAGTACTTC
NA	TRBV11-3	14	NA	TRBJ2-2	CASSTPRRPGELFF	TGTGCCAGCAGCACACCCCGCCGGCCCGGGGAGCTGTTTTTT
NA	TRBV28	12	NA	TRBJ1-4	CASSFRGGKLFF	TGTGCCAGCAGTTTCAGGGGAGGTAAACTGTTTTTT
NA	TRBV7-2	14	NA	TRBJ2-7	CASSLGGSAYEQYF	TGTGCCAGCAGCTTAGGGGGTTCCGCCTACGAGCAGTACTTC
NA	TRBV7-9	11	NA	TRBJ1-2	CASSYNYGYTF	TGTGCCAGCAGCTACAACTATGGCTACACCTTC
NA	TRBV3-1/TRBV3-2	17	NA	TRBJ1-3	CASTEGDRSFSGKAIYF	TGTGCCAGCACGGAGGGGGACCGATCCTTTTCTGGGAAAGCCATATATTTT
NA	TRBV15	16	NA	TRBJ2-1	CATSRDRASFPREQFF	TGTGCCACCAGCAGAGACCGGGCCTCCTTCCCTCGCGAGCAGTTCTTC
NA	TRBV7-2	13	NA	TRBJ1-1	CASSLARNTEAFF	TGTGCCAGCAGCTTAGCTAGGAACACTGAAGCTTTCTTT
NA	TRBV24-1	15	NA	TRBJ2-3	CATSEGTIGADTQYF	TGTGCCACCAGTGAGGGGACCATCGGGGCAGATACGCAGTATTTT
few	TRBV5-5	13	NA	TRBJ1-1	CASSPQGNTEAFF	TGTGCCAGCAGCCCCCAGGGGAACACTGAAGCTTTCTTT
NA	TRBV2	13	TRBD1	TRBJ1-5	CASREQGNQPQHF	TGTGCCAGCAGGGAACAGGGGAATCAGCCCCAGCATTTT
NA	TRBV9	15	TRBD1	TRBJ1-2	CASSPWGDRLYGYTF	TGTGCCAGCAGCCCTTGGGGGGACAGGCTGTATGGCTACACCTTC
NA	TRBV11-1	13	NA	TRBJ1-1	CASSLVEGTEAFF	TGTGCCAGCAGCTTGGTAGAGGGAACTGAAGCTTTCTTT
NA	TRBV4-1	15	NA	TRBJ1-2	CASSQGGALGYGYTF	TGCGCCAGCAGCCAAGGCGGGGCCCTCGGCTATGGCTACACCTTC
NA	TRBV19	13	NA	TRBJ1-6	CASSTGYNSPLHF	TGTGCCAGTAGTACAGGCTATAATTCACCCCTCCACTTT
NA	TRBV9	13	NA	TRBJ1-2	CASSGSGDYGYTF	TGTGCCAGCAGCGGTTCAGGGGACTATGGCTACACCTTC
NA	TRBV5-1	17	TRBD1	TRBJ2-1	CASSLEGQPSSYNEQFF	TGCGCCAGCAGCTTGGAGGGACAGCCGAGCTCCTACAATGAGCAGTTCTTC
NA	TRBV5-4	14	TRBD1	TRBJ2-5	CASSSQGARETQYF	TGTGCCAGCAGCTCACAGGGGGCGAGAGAGACCCAGTACTTC
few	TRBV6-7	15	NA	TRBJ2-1	CASSYGSRDYNEQFF	TGTGCCAGCAGTTACGGGTCGAGAGACTACAATGAGCAGTTCTTC
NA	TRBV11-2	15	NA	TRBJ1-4	CASSFGRMGNEKLFF	TGTGCCAGCAGCTTCGGGCGTATGGGTAATGAAAAACTGTTTTTT
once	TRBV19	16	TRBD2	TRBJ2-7	CASSAGTSGGIYEQYF	TGTGCCAGTAGTGCCGGGACTAGCGGTGGAATATACGAGCAGTACTTC
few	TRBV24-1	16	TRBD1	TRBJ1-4	CATSEEDRGLGEKLFF	TGTGCCACCAGTGAAGAGGACAGGGGGTTGGGTGAAAAACTGTTTTTT
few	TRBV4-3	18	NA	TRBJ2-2	CASSQDHRGWTNTGELFF	TGCGCCAGCAGCCAAGATCATAGGGGGTGGACGAACACCGGGGAGCTGTTTTTT
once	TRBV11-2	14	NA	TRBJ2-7	CASSSLKATYEQYF	TGTGCCAGCAGCTCACTAAAAGCGACCTACGAGCAGTACTTC
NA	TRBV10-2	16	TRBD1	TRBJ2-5	CASSERGKTGGETQYF	TGCGCCAGCAGTGAGAGGGGGAAGACAGGGGGGGAGACCCAGTACTTC
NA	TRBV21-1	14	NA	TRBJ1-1	CASSGTANSTEAFF	TGTGCCAGCAGCGGGACAGCCAATTCCACTGAAGCTTTCTTT
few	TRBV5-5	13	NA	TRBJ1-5	CASSPDPSQPQHF	TGTGCCAGCAGCCCCGACCCATCTCAGCCCCAGCATTTT
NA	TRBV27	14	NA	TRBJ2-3	CASSSAGFSDTQYF	TGTGCCAGCAGTTCGGCGGGGTTCAGTGATACGCAGTATTTT
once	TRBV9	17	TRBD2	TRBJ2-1	CASSVKIAGALYNEQFF	TGTGCCAGCAGCGTAAAGATAGCGGGAGCTCTATACAATGAGCAGTTCTTC
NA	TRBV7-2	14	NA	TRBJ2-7	CASSSYGGDYEQYF	TGTGCCAGCAGCTCCTACGGGGGAGACTACGAGCAGTACTTC
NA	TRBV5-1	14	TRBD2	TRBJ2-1	CASSLGLAGTEQFF	TGCGCCAGCAGCTTGGGACTAGCGGGAACTGAGCAGTTCTTC
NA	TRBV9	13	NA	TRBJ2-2	CASSPTPLGELFF	TGTGCCAGCAGCCCGACCCCCCTCGGGGAGCTGTTTTTT
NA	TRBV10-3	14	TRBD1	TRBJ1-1	CATLGQGAATEAFF	TGTGCCACCCTAGGACAGGGGGCTGCCACTGAAGCTTTCTTT
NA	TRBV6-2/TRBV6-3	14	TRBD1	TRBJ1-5	CASSWGTGGQPQHF	TGTGCCAGCAGTTGGGGGACAGGGGGTCAGCCCCAGCATTTT
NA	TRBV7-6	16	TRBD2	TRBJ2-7	CASSFMTSGNGYEQYF	TGTGCCAGCAGCTTCATGACTAGCGGGAACGGCTACGAGCAGTACTTC
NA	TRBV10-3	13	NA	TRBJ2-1	CAISPIPYNEQFF	TGTGCCATCAGCCCGATCCCCTACAATGAGCAGTTCTTC
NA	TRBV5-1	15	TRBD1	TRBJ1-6	CASSLTGQVGSPLHF	TGCGCCAGCAGCTTGACGGGACAGGTGGGTTCACCCCTCCACTTT